The 23 T cell receptor beta chains given below trace back to one sample, sequenced in a study of technical replicates of blood from a few donors. The protocol was immunoSEQ multiplex PCR, while the TCRdb copy is restricted to in-frame clones and leaves out a portion. The profile covers about 59,000 clones, with approximately 86% appearing a single time and 4.5% to 5.5% taken by the ten largest. Sequenced sample: PBMCs. These receptor sequences come from a human donor in good health. Some clones in this sample may be carry-over from other donors' samples.

J is TRBJ2-1 and V is TRBV6-1; 15 bases map to TRBD2. The CDR3 covers 15 residues. In germline, CDR1 is MNHNS, CDR2 SASEGT. The ends lost 5 bases at V and 6 bases at J; junction bases unmatched: 2. CDR3 region: CASSWTSGGANEQFF. In DNA, the CDR3 is TGTGCCAGCAGTTGGACTAGCGGGGGGGCCAATGAGCAGTTCTTC.

This clone was recorded at least ten times. The rearrangement joins TRBV6-4 to TRBJ2-3; 11 nucleotides match TRBD2. This CDR3 is 16 amino acids long. V lost 4 bases, J lost 2 bases, and 5 bases stayed unmatched. Germline CDR1 is MRHNA and CDR2 is SNTAGT. The CDR3 reads CASSVGTSGHTDTQYF. The DNA for the CDR3 is TGTGCCAGCAGTGTAGGGACTAGCGGCCACACAGATACGCAGTATTTT.

The CDR3 loop is CASSQVSSEGNTIYF. The CDR3 DNA sequence: TGTGCCAGCAGCCAGGTATCCTCCGAGGGAAACACCATATATTTT. V and J are TRBV7-9 and TRBJ1-3; no clear D. The CDR3 has 15 amino acids. Germline CDR1 reads SEHNR; CDR2 reads FQNEAQ (reference sequence). V was clipped by 5 bases and J by 4 bases, with 15 bases between them. The full variable domain, rest sourced from reference TRBV7-9 and TRBJ1-3, is DTGVSQNPRHKITKRGQNVTFRCDPISEHNRLYWYRQTLGQGPEFLTYFQNEAQLEKSRLLSDRFSAERPKGSFSTLEIQRTEQGDSAMYLCASSQVSSEGNTIYFGEGSWLTVV.

The chain recombines TRBV27 with TRBJ2-1; possibly TRBD2 for D (6 bases). V was pared by 6 bases and J by 7 bases, with 16 bases between. Per the germline V gene, CDR1 is MNHEY and CDR2 is SMNVEV (reference sequence). The CDR3 is 14 amino acids. CDR3 in DNA: TGTGCCAGCAGGTTGGGACTTAACGCGAATGAGCAGTTCTTC. Translating it yields CASRLGLNANEQFF.

The chain combines TRBV5-4 with TRBJ2-2; perhaps TRBD1 as D (6 bases). Trimming left V 4 bases short and J 0 bases short, with 13 bases between. Germline assignment: CDR1 SGHNT and CDR2 YYREEE (reference sequence). This CDR3 contains 16 residues. For the CDR3, the DNA is TGTGCCAGCAGCCCGTTAAGGGGGTCGAACACCGGGGAGCTGTTTTTT. Encoded protein: CASSPLRGSNTGELFF.

The V gene is TRBV15, the J gene TRBJ2-1; 10 bases agree with TRBD2. V lost 5 bases to trimming and J lost 8 bases; unmatched junction nucleotides: 9. The CDR3 is 15 amino acids. Germline lookup yields CDR1 LNHNV and CDR2 YYDKDF (reference sequence). The CDR3 region has the DNA TGTGCCACCAGCGGATCTAGCGGGAGTAGATATGAGCAGTTCTTC. Translated: CATSGSSGSRYEQFF.

The chain uses TRBV2 and TRBJ2-1; the match to TRBD2 covers 12 bases. The junction had 6 bases not matched to a gene; V was cut back by 6 bases and J by 6 bases. This CDR3 contains 15 residues. Germline V gives CDR1 SNHLY, CDR2 FYNNEI. The CDR3 reads CASRVLAGGLNEQFF. DNA of the CDR3: TGTGCCAGCAGGGTACTAGCGGGGGGACTCAATGAGCAGTTCTTC.

The rearrangement uses TRBV7-9 and TRBJ2-1, with unresolved D. Trimming took off 1 base at V and 7 bases at J, with 17 bases between the two ends. Germline assignment: CDR1 SEHNR and CDR2 FQNEAQ (reference sequence). The CDR3 contains 16 residues. The CDR3 DNA reads as TGTGCCAGCAGCTTAGTCGTCACAAGAGGTGTGAATGAGCAGTTCTTC. Translated, it gives CASSLVVTRGVNEQFF.

The chain links TRBV6-6 to TRBJ2-1; TRBD2 is a possible D gene (5 bases). The CDR3 totals 15 residues. The V end was cut by 7 bases, the J end by 7 bases, with 20 bases between. Germline V gives CDR1 MNHNY, CDR2 SVGAGI (reference sequence). CDR3 sequence reads: CASTPRGSAGNEQFF. DNA for the CDR3: TGTGCCAGCACCCCACGGGGTAGCGCAGGTAATGAGCAGTTCTTC.

The rearrangement uses TRBV4-3 and TRBJ2-5; 7 bases map to TRBD2. The CDR3 is 14 residues long. Germline V gene sequence: CDR1 LGHNA, CDR2 YSLEER. Trimming took 9 bases from V and 4 from J; bases not matched to a gene: 11. CDR3: CASLPGGRGETQYF. CDR3 coding DNA: TGCGCCAGTCTCCCCGGGGGGAGAGGAGAGACCCAGTACTTC.

V is TRBV5-4 and J is TRBJ2-1, with 11 nucleotides matching TRBD1. CDR1 SGHNT and CDR2 YYREEE come from the germline V gene (reference sequence). CDR3 size: 14 residues. Trimming took 4 bases from V and 9 from J; bases not matched to a gene: 6. CDR3 DNA: TGTGCCAGCAGCGGAGGACAGGGGGCTGGTGAGCAGTTCTTC. Protein: CASSGGQGAGEQFF.

V is TRBV27 and J is TRBJ2-1; 7 nucleotides match TRBD2. There are 17 residues in the CDR3. V lost 5 bases, J lost 8 bases, and 18 bases stayed unmatched. Germline V gene sequence: CDR1 MNHEY, CDR2 SMNVEV (reference sequence). The chain's CDR3 is CASSEHLAGRPRDEQFF. For the CDR3, the DNA is TGTGCCAGCAGTGAACACTTAGCGGGTCGCCCACGGGATGAGCAGTTCTTC.

This clone has more than one count but fewer than ten. The rearrangement links TRBV19 to TRBJ2-7; a possible D gene is TRBD2 (6 bases). V shed 3 bases and J shed 2 bases, with 11 bases lying between them. Germline CDR1 is LNHDA and CDR2 is SQIVND (reference sequence). This CDR3 comprises 14 residues. The CDR3 DNA reads as TGTGCCAGTAGTATTGGAGGGCGTACCTACGAGCAGTACTTC. Translation: CASSIGGRTYEQYF. The full variable domain, its missing parts supplied by reference TRBV19 and TRBJ2-7, is DGGITQSPKYLFRKEGQNVTLSCEQNLNHDAMYWYRQDPGQGLRLIYYSQIVNDFQKGDIAEGYSVSREKKESFPLTVTSAQKNPTAFYLCASSIGGRTYEQYFGPGTRLTVT.

The V call is TRBV4-3, the J call TRBJ2-1; D uncertain. Deletions cut 3 bases from V and 10 bases from J, with 25 bases between. CDR3 length: 17 residues. Per germline, CDR1 LGHNA and CDR2 YSLEER. The CDR3 DNA reads TGCGCCAGCAGCCACACGCTTGTCGCGGCGATCGATTCCGAGCAGTTCTTC. Translated, it gives CASSHTLVAAIDSEQFF.

The chain recombines TRBV7-9 with TRBJ2-1; weak D call: TRBD2 (5 bases). The CDR3 spans 11 residues. Per germline, CDR1 SEHNR and CDR2 FQNEAQ (reference sequence). This CDR3 is CVGSSYNEQFF. The CDR3 nucleotides read TGTGTAGGGAGCTCCTACAATGAGCAGTTCTTC.

For the CDR3, the DNA is TGTGCCAGCAGCTCCTTAGCGGGACCCCACAATGAGCAGTTCTTC. This gives the protein CASSSLAGPHNEQFF. The chain combines TRBV11-2 with TRBJ2-1; the match to TRBD2 covers 8 bases. This CDR3 comprises 15 residues. Germline CDR1 and CDR2: SGHAT and FQNNGV. The ends lost 4 bases at V and 5 bases at J; junction bases unmatched: 7.

The V gene is TRBV7-8, the J gene TRBJ1-1, with D maybe TRBD1 (5 bases). V lost 1 base, J lost 6 bases, and 15 bases lay in between. Germline lookup yields CDR1 SGHVS and CDR2 FQNEAQ. The CDR3 totals 15 residues. CDR3: CASSLVGGVGAEAFF. The CDR3, as DNA: TGTGCCAGCAGCTTAGTGGGCGGGGTAGGGGCTGAAGCTTTCTTT.

In its sample, this clone was seen once. This sample also contains other DNA sequences that code for the same CDR3. The DNA of the CDR3 is TGTGCCAGCAGCTCCGGGTCAGGAAACACCATATATTTT. Encoded protein: CASSSGSGNTIYF. The rearrangement joins TRBV9 to TRBJ1-3, with D unresolved. From germline, CDR1 is SGDLS and CDR2 YYNGEE. There are 13 residues in the CDR3. The germline V and J ends were trimmed by 4 bases and 4 bases, with 9 bases remaining between them.

This CDR3 is CASSERGTHEQFF. The CDR3 DNA follows: TGTGCCAGCAGTGAACGGGGGACCCATGAGCAGTTCTTC. The chain is built from TRBV6-1 and TRBJ2-1; maybe TRBD2 (6 bases). This CDR3 has 13 amino acids. Trimming removed 2 bases from V and 8 bases from J, with 10 bases in between. Germline V CDR1 and CDR2: MNHNS, SASEGT.

The gene calls are TRBV5-1 and TRBJ2-5, with a weak D call TRBD1 (6 bases). This CDR3 spans 15 amino acids. Germline assignment: CDR1 SGHRS and CDR2 YFSETQ. V was pared by 0 bases and J by 2 bases, with 11 bases between. In nucleotides, the CDR3 is TGCGCCAGCAGCTTGGCGCGAAGGGGGCAAGAGACCCAGTACTTC. Translating gives CASSLARRGQETQYF.

The chain is built from TRBV4-3 and TRBJ1-3; D is uncertain. Trimming removed 2 bases from V and 3 bases from J, with 8 bases in between. This CDR3 has 14 residues. Germline V gene sequence: CDR1 LGHNA, CDR2 YSLEER. In DNA, the CDR3 is TGCGCCAGCAGCCAAAGCTCCGGTGGAAACACCATATATTTT. This gives the protein CASSQSSGGNTIYF.

CDR3 sequence reads: CASSVTGGNIQYF. The DNA for the CDR3 is TGTGCCAGCAGCGTAACAGGGGGAAACATTCAGTACTTC. This rearrangement joins TRBV5-4 to TRBJ2-4, with TRBD1 matching over 8 bases. This CDR3 contains 13 residues. After removal of 4 bases from V and 6 bases from J, the junction contained 3 bases not matched to a gene. CDR1 and CDR2 from the germline V gene are SGHNT and YYREEE (reference sequence).

This clone was detected only once. V and J are TRBV7-2 and TRBJ2-5; 8 nucleotides agree with TRBD2. J lost 2 bases, V lost 4 bases, and 18 bases had no gene match. The germline V gene encodes CDR1 SGHTA and CDR2 FQGNSA. The CDR3 spans 19 residues. CDR3: CASSSALGGTGGTQETQYF. The CDR3 nucleotides read TGTGCCAGCAGCTCCGCCCTAGGGGGTACGGGGGGGACACAAGAGACCCAGTACTTC.